This TCR beta chain was retrieved from a study of cytotoxic CD8 clonotypes in ibrutinib-treated CLL. This CDR3 spans 14 amino acids. Trimming stripped 6 bases from V and 3 bases from J, with 12 bases between. The V gene's germline CDR1 is MDHEN and CDR2 SYDVKM. Sequenced by immunoSEQ multiplex PCR; TCRdb stores in-frame clones only, minus some. The sample has more than 110,000 clones, approximately 90% seen once; the top ten hold 10% to 14%. The source was PBMCs, collected after 12 months of ibrutinib treatment. The J gene is TRBJ1-5, the V gene TRBV28; no reliable D call. The sequence derives from a human donor with chronic lymphocytic leukemia. CDR3 DNA sequence: TGTGCCAGCAGAAGGTTCAGATTCAATCAGCCCCAGCATTTT. Encoded protein: CASRRFRFNQPQHF. Full variable domain (rest looked up from reference TRBV28 and TRBJ1-5): DVKVTQSSRYLVKRTGEKVFLECVQDMDHENMFWYRQDPGLGLRLIYFSYDVKMKEKGDIPEGYSVSREKKERFSLILESASTNQTSMYLCASRRFRFNQPQHFGDGTRLSIL.